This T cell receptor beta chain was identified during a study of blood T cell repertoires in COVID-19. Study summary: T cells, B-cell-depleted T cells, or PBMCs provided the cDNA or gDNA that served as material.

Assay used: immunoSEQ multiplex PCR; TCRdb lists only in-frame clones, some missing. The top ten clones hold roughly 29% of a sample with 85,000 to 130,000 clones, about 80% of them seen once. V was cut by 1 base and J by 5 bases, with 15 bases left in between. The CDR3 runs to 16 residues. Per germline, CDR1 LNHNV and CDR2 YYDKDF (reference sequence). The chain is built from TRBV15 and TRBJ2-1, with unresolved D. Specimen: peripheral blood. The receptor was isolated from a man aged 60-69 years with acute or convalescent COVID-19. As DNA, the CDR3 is TGTGCCACCAGCAGAGGGCCGGAGAGGTCGGACAATGAGCAGTTCTTC. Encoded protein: CATSRGPERSDNEQFF.